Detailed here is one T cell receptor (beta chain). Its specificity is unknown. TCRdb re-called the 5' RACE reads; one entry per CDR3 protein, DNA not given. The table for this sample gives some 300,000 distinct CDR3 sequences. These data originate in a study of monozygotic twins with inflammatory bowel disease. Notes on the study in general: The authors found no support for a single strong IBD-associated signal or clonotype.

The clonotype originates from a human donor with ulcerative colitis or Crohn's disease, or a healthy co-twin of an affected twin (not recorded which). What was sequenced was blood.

The chain's CDR3 is CASSLGDRGEVTF. V and J are TRBV5-1 and TRBJ1-2; no DNA is available, so the TRBD1 call from TCRdb remains unchecked. This CDR3 region has 13 residues. Germline CDR1 reads SGHRS; CDR2 reads YFSETQ.